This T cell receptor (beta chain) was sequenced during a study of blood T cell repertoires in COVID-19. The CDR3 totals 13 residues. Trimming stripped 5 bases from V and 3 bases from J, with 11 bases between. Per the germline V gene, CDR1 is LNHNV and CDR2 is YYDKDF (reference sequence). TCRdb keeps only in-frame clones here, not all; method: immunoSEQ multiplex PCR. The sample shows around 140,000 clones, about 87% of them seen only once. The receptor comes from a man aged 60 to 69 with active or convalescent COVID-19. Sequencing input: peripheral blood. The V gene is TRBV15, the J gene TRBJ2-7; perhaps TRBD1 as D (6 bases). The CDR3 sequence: CATSLLGGYEQYF. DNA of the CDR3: TGTGCCACCAGCCTGCTAGGGGGCTACGAGCAGTACTTC.